A single TCR beta chain is shown here with its context. The sample is drawn from a study of control samples from healthy donors and cancer patients. The repertoire was sequenced with immunoSEQ multiplex PCR; TCRdb's copy has only in-frame clones and lacks some. The data contain some 150,000 clones, around 95% of them singletons. Between the trimmed V and J ends, which lost 5 bases and 6 bases, there was a span of 14 bases. The CDR3 totals 13 residues. In germline, CDR1 is SGHTA, CDR2 FQGNSA. This TCR was recovered from a man between 35 and 55 years old in good health. The rearrangement joins TRBV7-2 to TRBJ2-7; no clear D gene. The sequenced material came from blood. This CDR3 is CASSRGPSSEQYF. The CDR3 nucleotides are TGTGCCAGCAGCCGTGGGCCGTCTAGCGAGCAGTACTTC.